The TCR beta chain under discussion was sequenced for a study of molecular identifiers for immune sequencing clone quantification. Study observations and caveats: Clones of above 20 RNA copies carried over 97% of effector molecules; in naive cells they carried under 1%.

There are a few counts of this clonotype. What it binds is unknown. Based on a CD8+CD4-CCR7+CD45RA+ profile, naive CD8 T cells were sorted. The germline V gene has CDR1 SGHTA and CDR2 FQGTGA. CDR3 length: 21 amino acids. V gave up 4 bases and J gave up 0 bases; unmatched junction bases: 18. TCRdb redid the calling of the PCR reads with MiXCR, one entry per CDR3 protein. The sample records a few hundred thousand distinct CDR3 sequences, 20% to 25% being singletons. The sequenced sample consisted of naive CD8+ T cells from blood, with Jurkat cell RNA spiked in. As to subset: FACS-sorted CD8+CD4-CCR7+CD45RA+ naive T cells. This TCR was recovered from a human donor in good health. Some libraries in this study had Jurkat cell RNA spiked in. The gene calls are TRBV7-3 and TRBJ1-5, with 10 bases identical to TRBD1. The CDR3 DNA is TGTGCCAGCAGCTCACGACCGGGACAGGGGATGGCATACCATAGCAATCAGCCCCAGCATTTT. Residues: CASSSRPGQGMAYHSNQPQHF.